The 10 T cell receptor beta chains reported below all come from one sample, sequenced in a study. Each CDR3 protein gets one entry after TCRdb re-called the reads with MiXCR. The sample lists about 3,500 distinct CDR3 sequences; approximately 9.8% were seen once. Specimen: CD4+ T cells from synovial fluid. Receptors originate from a human donor with rheumatoid arthritis.

This rearrangement joins TRBV4-3 to TRBJ2-7; TRBD2 matches at 9 bases. The CDR3 is made up of 16 amino acids. J was trimmed by 3 bases and V by 4 bases; bases with no gene match: 10. Germline V gene sequence: CDR1 LGHNA, CDR2 YSLEER. The CDR3 sequence is CASSLAPSGIYYEQYF. CDR3 bases: TGCGCCAGCAGCCTAGCGCCTAGCGGGATTTACTACGAGCAGTACTTC.

Relative to its sample, this clonotype is medium-sized. The chain carries TRBV18 and TRBJ1-1; TRBD1 is a possible D gene (5 bases). V dropped 3 bases and J dropped 2 bases, with 13 bases sitting between them. From germline, CDR1 is KGHSH and CDR2 LQKENI. The CDR3 has 15 residues. The CDR3 reads CASSPSLTGNTEAFF. The DNA for the CDR3 is TGTGCCAGCTCACCCTCCCTTACAGGAAACACTGAAGCTTTCTTT.

This clonotype turned up a few times. The chain combines TRBV6-2 or TRBV6-3 with TRBJ1-2; possible D gene TRBD1, 5 bases. Trimming removed 4 bases at V and 3 bases at J, with 12 bases between. Germline lookup yields CDR1 MNHEY and CDR2 SVGEGT. This CDR3 has 14 amino acids. In DNA form, the CDR3 reads TGTGCCAGCAGTTCGTTGACAGATTACTATGGCTACACCTTC. This codes for CASSSLTDYYGYTF.

This clonotype ranks as medium-sized. V is TRBV20-1 and J is TRBJ2-3, with D possibly TRBD2 on 6 matching bases. V lost 7 bases and J 1 base, leaving 12 bases between the germline ends. Germline CDR1 reads DFQATT; CDR2 reads SNEGSKA (reference sequence). The CDR3 contains 13 residues. In DNA, the CDR3 is TGCAGTGGGCTAGCGTCCCGCACAGATACGCAGTATTTT. Its protein is CSGLASRTDTQYF.

The rearrangement links TRBV7-9 to TRBJ1-2; D is uncertain. Germline CDR1 SEHNR, CDR2 FQNEAQ (reference sequence). Trimming removed 1 base at V and 0 bases at J, with 9 bases between. This CDR3 region has 15 residues. The chain's CDR3 is CASSLEALANYGYTF. DNA for the CDR3: TGTGCCAGCAGCTTAGAAGCCCTAGCTAACTATGGCTACACCTTC.

Sample share makes this clonotype medium-sized. This chain links TRBV7-6 with TRBJ1-3; no definite D call. Germline V gene lookup returns CDR1 SGHVS and CDR2 FNYEAQ. The CDR3 has 16 residues. V was pared by 1 base and J by 0 bases, with 10 bases between. The CDR3 is CASSLGTSSSGNTIYF. The CDR3 DNA sequence: TGTGCCAGCAGCTTAGGGACCTCAAGCTCTGGAAACACCATATATTTT.

By its share, this clonotype is medium-sized. This CDR3 is CSAIHTSSDTQYF. The CDR3 nucleotides are TGCAGTGCTATTCATACTAGTTCGGATACGCAGTATTTT. This chain connects TRBV20-1 to TRBJ2-3, with D possibly being TRBD2 (5 bases). The CDR3 runs 13 residues. CDR1 is DFQATT, CDR2 SNEGSKA, per germline (reference sequence). V was trimmed by 4 bases and J by 6 bases, leaving 14 bases between them.

J is TRBJ2-7 and V is TRBV18, with TRBD1 matching 10 bases. With 2 bases clipped from V and 6 bases from J, the junction kept 4 bases outside the gene matches. This CDR3 spans 14 amino acids. CDR1 is KGHSH and CDR2 is LQKENI in the germline V gene. The CDR3 loop reads CASSPSGTGVEQYF. CDR3 DNA: TGTGCCAGCTCACCATCCGGGACAGGGGTCGAGCAGTACTTC.

In the case of this clonotype: The junction and the germline gene differ at one end; a read error may be behind it. The chain is built from TRBV7-8 and TRBJ2-1, with a tentative D call TRBD1 (6 bases). This CDR3 has 12 amino acids. Germline-derived CDR1 and CDR2 are SGHVS and FQNEAQ. CDR3 nucleotide sequence: TGTGCCAGCAGCTTAATGGAACAGGGCAGAATCTTC. Protein product: CASSLMEQGRIF.

Sample share makes this clonotype large (0.1 to 1%). An end of the junction does not agree with germline; a read error may underlie this. This chain links TRBV6-6 with TRBJ1-6, with 9 bases aligning to TRBD1. Germline CDR1 and CDR2: MNHNY and SVGAGI (reference sequence). CDR3 length equals 18 residues. The CDR3 spells CASGYPTGTGNYNSPLHF. For the CDR3, the DNA is TGTGCCAGCGGTTACCCAACCGGGACAGGGAACTATAATTCACCCCTCCACTTT.